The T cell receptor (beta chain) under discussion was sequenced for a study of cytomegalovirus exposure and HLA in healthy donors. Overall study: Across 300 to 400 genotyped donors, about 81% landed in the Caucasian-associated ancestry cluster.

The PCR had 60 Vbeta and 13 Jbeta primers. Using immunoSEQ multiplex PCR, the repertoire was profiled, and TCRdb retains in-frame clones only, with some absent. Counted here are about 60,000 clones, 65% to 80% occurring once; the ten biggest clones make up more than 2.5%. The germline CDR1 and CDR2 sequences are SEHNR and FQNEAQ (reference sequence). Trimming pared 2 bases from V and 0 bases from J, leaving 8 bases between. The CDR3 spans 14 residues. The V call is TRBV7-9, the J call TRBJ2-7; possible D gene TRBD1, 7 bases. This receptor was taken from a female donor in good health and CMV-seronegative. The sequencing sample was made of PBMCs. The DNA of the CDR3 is TGTGCCAGCAGCTTACAGGGGGGCTCCTACGAGCAGTACTTC. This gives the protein CASSLQGGSYEQYF.